The 5 T cell receptor beta chains listed next were all sequenced from one sample in a study of Ad26.COV2.S vaccination and SARS-CoV-2 variants. Using immunoSEQ multiplex PCR, the repertoire was profiled, and TCRdb retains in-frame clones only, with some absent. Among about 350,000 clones, 70% to 90% were seen once, and the ten largest hold approximately 3.5%. The treatment: around 19 received Ad26.COV2.S at low or high dose, single or two shots; 5 received placebo; per-sample allocation not given. Specimens were obtained on day 63 following the first vaccine or placebo injection. Sequenced here: peripheral blood, sampled in a trial of Ad26.COV2.S vaccine versus placebo. The receptors here all came from a person between 18 and 60 years old who received the Ad26.COV2.S COVID-19 vaccine or a placebo.

This clone was seen once. The CDR3: CASSMVRGEWWEQYF. CDR3 DNA sequence: TGTGCCAGTAGTATGGTTCGGGGGGAATGGTGGGAGCAGTACTTC. The chain employs TRBV19 and TRBJ2-7; 7 nucleotides agree with TRBD2. CDR3 length equals 15 residues. The V gene's germline CDR1 is LNHDA and CDR2 SQIVND (reference sequence). The trim removed 3 bases at V and 7 bases at J, leaving 12 bases unmatched. Supplemented by reference TRBV19 and TRBJ2-7, the full variable domain reads DGGITQSPKYLFRKEGQNVTLSCEQNLNHDAMYWYRQDPGQGLRLIYYSQIVNDFQKGDIAEGYSVSREKKESFPLTVTSAQKNPTAFYLCASSMVRGEWWEQYFGPGTRLTVT.

V gene TRBV10-3 combines with J gene TRBJ2-1, with TRBD2 identical over 11 bases. This CDR3 spans 15 amino acids. Germline assignment: CDR1 ENHRY and CDR2 SYGVKD. The ends lost 6 bases at V and 3 bases at J; junction bases unmatched: 4. Here the CDR3 reads CAIREGLAVYNEQFF. The CDR3 DNA reads TGTGCCATCAGGGAGGGACTAGCGGTCTACAATGAGCAGTTCTTC.

J is TRBJ1-2 and V is TRBV5-5; no clear D gene. There are 15 residues in the CDR3. Germline V gives CDR1 SGHKS, CDR2 YYEKEE (reference sequence). Trimming pared 0 bases from V and 2 bases from J, leaving 11 bases between. CDR3 sequence reads: CASSLGAAQNYGYTF. The CDR3, as DNA: TGTGCCAGCAGCTTGGGTGCAGCGCAAAACTATGGCTACACCTTC.

CDR3 protein: CASSYPKETQYF. The DNA for the CDR3 is TGTGCCAGCAGTTACCCGAAAGAGACCCAGTACTTC. The chain has TRBV6-7 and TRBJ2-5; no clear D gene. TRBV6-7 is recorded as an ORF, its role being uncertain. The CDR3 extends over 12 amino acids. Deletions cut 2 bases from V and 3 bases from J, with 4 bases between.

With regard to this clone: A much larger clonotype is one base distant, so this may be a read error. The chain couples TRBV7-2 to TRBJ2-2; D gene ambiguous. This CDR3 comprises 12 residues. CDR1 SGHTA and CDR2 FQGNSA come from the germline V gene. Trimming stripped 3 bases from V and 4 bases from J, with 3 bases between. CDR3 coding DNA: TGTGCCAGCAGCTTCGTCACCGGGGAGCTGTTTTTT. It yields the protein CASSFVTGELFF.